This entry describes one T cell receptor beta chain. Researchers ran the PCR with 60 Vbeta and 13 Jbeta primers. Profiled with immunoSEQ multiplex PCR; TCRdb holds only in-frame clones, not every one. This sample has about 100,000 clones, with about 86% found just once. This entry is derived from a study of cytomegalovirus exposure and HLA in healthy donors. Whole-study context: Clustering assigned about four fifths of the 350 to 400 genotyped donors to the Caucasian-associated ancestry cluster.

From germline, CDR1 is SGHRS and CDR2 YFSETQ. Trimming took 3 bases from V and 3 from J; bases not matched to a gene: 1. The CDR3 contains 15 residues. J is TRBJ2-7 and V is TRBV5-1; 15 positions match TRBD2. The sequencing sample was made of PBMCs. The clonotype originates from a woman aged 70 to 79 in good health and CMV-seropositive. CDR3: CASSWGLAGGYEQYF. The CDR3 DNA is TGCGCCAGCAGCTGGGGACTAGCGGGAGGCTACGAGCAGTACTTC. Full variable domain (outside the CDR3, taken from reference TRBV5-1 and TRBJ2-7): KAGVTQTPRYLIKTRGQQVTLSCSPISGHRSVSWYQQTPGQGLQFLFEYFSETQRNKGNFPGRFSGRQFSNSRSEMNVSTLELGDSALYLCASSWGLAGGYEQYFGPGTRLTVT.